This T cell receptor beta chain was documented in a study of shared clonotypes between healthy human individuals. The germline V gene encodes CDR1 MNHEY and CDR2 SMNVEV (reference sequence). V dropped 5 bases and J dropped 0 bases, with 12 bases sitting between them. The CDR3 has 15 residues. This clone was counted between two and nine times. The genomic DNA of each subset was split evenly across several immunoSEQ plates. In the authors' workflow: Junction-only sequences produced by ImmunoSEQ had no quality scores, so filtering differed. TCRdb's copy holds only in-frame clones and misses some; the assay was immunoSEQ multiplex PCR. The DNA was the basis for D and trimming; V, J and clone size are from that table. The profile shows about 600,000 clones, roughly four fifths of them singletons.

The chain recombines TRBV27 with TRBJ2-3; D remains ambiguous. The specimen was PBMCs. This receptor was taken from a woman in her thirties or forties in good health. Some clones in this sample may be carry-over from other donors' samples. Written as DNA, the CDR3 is TGTGCCAGCAGTGGGCGTCAGATAAGCACAGATACGCAGTATTTT. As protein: CASSGRQISTDTQYF.